This TCR beta chain was sequenced in a study of CD8 T cells in ankylosing spondylitis. Study-level findings and limits: Seemingly distinctive of ankylosing spondylitis blood was a TCR beta motif formed by eight highly homologous variants.

Using its own MiXCR run on the 5' RACE reads, TCRdb lists one record per CDR3 protein. The sample shows fewer than 550,000 distinct CDR3 sequences, approximately 5% of them seen only once. Deletions cut 3 bases from V and 4 bases from J, with 13 bases between. The CDR3 covers 15 residues. Germline V gene sequence: CDR1 SEHNR, CDR2 FQNEAQ (reference sequence). As concerns this clonotype: The antigen is not known.

This receptor was obtained from a male donor with ankylosing spondylitis. Sample: blood, either unsorted or a sorted T cell fraction (not recorded which). This chain joins TRBV7-9 and TRBJ2-1; D is possibly TRBD1 (6 bases). CDR3 protein: CASSFLDSYYNEQFF. DNA of the CDR3: TGTGCCAGCAGCTTTCTGGACAGTTATTACAATGAGCAGTTCTTC.